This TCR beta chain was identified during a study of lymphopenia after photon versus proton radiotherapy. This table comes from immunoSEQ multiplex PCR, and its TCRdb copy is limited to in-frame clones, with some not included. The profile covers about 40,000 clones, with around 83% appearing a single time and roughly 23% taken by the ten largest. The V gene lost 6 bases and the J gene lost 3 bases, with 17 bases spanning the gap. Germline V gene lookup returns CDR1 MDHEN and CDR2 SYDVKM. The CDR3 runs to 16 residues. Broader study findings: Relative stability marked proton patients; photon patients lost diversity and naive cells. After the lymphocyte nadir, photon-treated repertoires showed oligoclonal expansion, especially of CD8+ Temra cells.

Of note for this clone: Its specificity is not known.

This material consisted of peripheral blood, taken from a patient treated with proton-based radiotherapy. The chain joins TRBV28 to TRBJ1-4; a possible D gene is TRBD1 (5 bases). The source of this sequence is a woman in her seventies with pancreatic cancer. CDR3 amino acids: CASSPQGGVANEKLFF. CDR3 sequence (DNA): TGTGCCAGCAGCCCCCAGGGCGGGGTGGCTAATGAAAAACTGTTTTTT.